What follows are 17 T cell receptor beta chains derived from one specimen sequenced in a study of cytomegalovirus exposure and HLA in healthy donors. Researchers ran the PCR with 60 Vbeta and 13 Jbeta primers. Produced via immunoSEQ multiplex PCR; TCRdb's table is partial and in-frame only. The table lists about 130,000 clones, approximately 84% of them singletons. The sample taken for sequencing was PBMCs. The origin of the receptors is a young man in good health and CMV-seropositive.

The J gene is TRBJ2-3, the V gene TRBV11-2, with 13 bases lining up with TRBD2. Looked up from germline, CDR1 is SGHAT and CDR2 is FQNNGV. Unmatched junction bases numbered 14, after V lost 3 bases and J lost 5 bases. The CDR3 extends over 19 amino acids. The CDR3 loop is CASSFRGRLAGGVVDTQYF. CDR3 nucleotide sequence: TGTGCCAGCAGCTTCCGCGGAAGACTAGCGGGGGGTGTGGTAGATACGCAGTATTTT.

J is TRBJ1-2 and V is TRBV6-6; TRBD1 aligns across 9 bases. CDR1 is MNHNY, CDR2 SVGAGI, per germline (reference sequence). The CDR3 has 13 amino acids. Trimming at V came to 6 bases and at J to 10 bases, leaving 9 bases not matched to a gene. The CDR3 sequence is CASSHSQGADYTF. In DNA, the CDR3 is TGTGCCAGCAGCCACTCACAGGGGGCGGACTACACCTTC.

Of note for this clone: Other nucleotide sequences in the sample specify the same CDR3. The chain combines TRBV12-5 with TRBJ1-2, with TRBD1 identical over 10 bases. The CDR3 is 16 residues long. The V segment lost 1 base and the J segment 8 bases; nucleotides outside the gene matches: 10. CDR1 and CDR2 (germline): LGHNT, FRNRAP. CDR3 sequence reads: CASGLASTGGVGGYTF. CDR3 coding DNA: TGTGCTAGTGGTTTGGCCTCGACAGGGGGCGTTGGGGGCTACACCTTC.

The gene calls are TRBV5-6 and TRBJ1-6; 10 positions match TRBD1. The germline gives CDR1 SGHDT, CDR2 YYEEEE. This CDR3 spans 16 amino acids. The J segment lost 11 bases and the V segment lost 3 bases, leaving 11 bases of the junction unmatched. The CDR3 region has the DNA TGTGCCAGCAGCTCGGGGACAGGGGCAGTCGATGCACCCCTCCACTTT. Translation gives CASSSGTGAVDAPLHF.

This chain joins TRBV30 and TRBJ1-1; TRBD1 agrees at 7 bases. This CDR3 spans 14 amino acids. V lost 0 bases to trimming and J lost 4 bases; unmatched junction nucleotides: 5. From germline, CDR1 is GTSNPN and CDR2 SVGIG (reference sequence). The CDR3 spells CAWSVTGAGTEAFF. CDR3 nucleotides: TGTGCCTGGAGTGTCACAGGGGCGGGCACTGAAGCTTTCTTT.

The rearrangement uses TRBV18 and TRBJ2-2, with a tentative D call TRBD2 (5 bases). There are 14 residues in the CDR3. Per germline, CDR1 KGHSH and CDR2 LQKENI. The ends were cut back, 1 base at V and 6 bases at J, with 9 bases in the middle. CDR3 coding DNA: TGTGCCAGCTCACCACAACTAGAAGCCGGGGAGCTGTTTTTT. Its translation: CASSPQLEAGELFF.

The J gene is TRBJ2-1, the V gene TRBV6-5; 13 bases agree with TRBD2. V was pared by 5 bases and J by 10 bases, with 5 bases of the junction left unmatched. The CDR3 consists of 14 residues. Germline CDR1 is MNHEY and CDR2 is SVGAGI. CDR3 DNA sequence: TGTGCCAGCAGTGAATCGGGACTAGCGGGGGAGCAGTTCTTC. This translates into CASSESGLAGEQFF.

The chain uses TRBV29-1 and TRBJ2-7; tentatively, D is TRBD2 (6 bases). CDR1 and CDR2 (germline): SQVTM, ANQGSEA. Trimming shortened V by 5 bases and J by 1 base, and 18 bases separated the two germline ends. This CDR3 contains 15 residues. CDR3 loop: CSVREEGAVSYEQYF. The CDR3 bases are TGCAGCGTTAGGGAGGAGGGAGCGGTTTCCTACGAGCAGTACTTC.

This chain uses TRBV15 with TRBJ2-2; 9 bases line up with TRBD2. Trimming took 0 bases from V and 5 from J; bases not matched to a gene: 13. The CDR3 spans 19 residues. CDR1 LNHNV and CDR2 YYDKDF come from the germline V gene (reference sequence). CDR3 sequence (DNA): TGTGCCACCAGCAGAGAACCGCGGGAGGGCCTTGTGGCGACCGGGGAGCTGTTTTTT. It translates to CATSREPREGLVATGELFF.

The chain recombines TRBV18 with TRBJ1-3; 8 bases agree with TRBD1. The junction had 11 bases not matched to a gene; V was cut back by 3 bases and J by 1 base. CDR1 is KGHSH and CDR2 is LQKENI in the germline V gene. This CDR3 has 18 amino acids. The CDR3 reads CASSPDGQGSRSGNTIYF. The CDR3 DNA reads TGTGCCAGCTCACCGGATGGACAGGGTTCTAGGTCTGGAAACACCATATATTTT.

V and J are TRBV30 and TRBJ1-4; D gene ambiguous. With 0 bases removed from V and 8 bases from J, the gap between germline ends came to 19 bases. Germline V lookup: CDR1 GTSNPN, CDR2 SVGIG (reference sequence). CDR3 length equals 16 residues. The CDR3 reads CAWSVRWTGLNEKLFF. The CDR3 DNA is TGTGCCTGGAGTGTACGTTGGACGGGGTTAAACGAAAAACTGTTTTTT. Full variable domain (rest looked up from reference TRBV30 and TRBJ1-4): SQTIHQWPATLVQPVGSPLSLECTVEGTSNPNLYWYRQAAGRGLQLLFYSVGIGQISSEVPQNLSASRPQDRQFILSSKKLLLSDSGFYLCAWSVRWTGLNEKLFFGSGTQLSVL.

V gene TRBV5-5 combines with J gene TRBJ2-7; D call uncertain. The germline V gene encodes CDR1 SGHKS and CDR2 YYEKEE (reference sequence). This CDR3 spans 17 amino acids. V lost 2 bases to trimming and J lost 0 bases, with 18 bases between them. The DNA for the CDR3 is TGTGCCAGCAGCTTTATCTTTGATATGCACAGCTCCTACGAGCAGTACTTC. The encoded protein is CASSFIFDMHSSYEQYF. The variable domain in full, completed from reference TRBV5-5 and TRBJ2-7, reads DAGVTQSPTHLIKTRGQQVTLRCSPISGHKSVSWYQQVLGQGPQFIFQYYEKEERGRGNFPDRFSARQFPNYSSELNVNALLLGDSALYLCASSFIFDMHSSYEQYFGPGTRLTVT.

The chain employs TRBV6-6 and TRBJ1-2; TRBD1 agrees at 8 bases. The length of the CDR3 is 16 residues. Germline V gives CDR1 MNHNY, CDR2 SVGAGI (reference sequence). V lost 0 bases and J lost 6; bases outside the gene matches: 9. This chain's CDR3 is CASSYSLDRDMNGYTF. The CDR3 DNA is TGTGCCAGCAGTTACTCTTTGGACAGGGATATGAATGGCTACACCTTC.

This clone was recorded a few times. The rearrangement uses TRBV9 and TRBJ1-3; TRBD1 agrees at 9 bases. V was clipped by 4 bases and J by 0 bases; unmatched bases: 8. The germline V gene encodes CDR1 SGDLS and CDR2 YYNGEE. The CDR3 covers 17 residues. CDR3 region: CASSTRDREYSGNTIYF. The CDR3 DNA reads TGTGCCAGCAGCACCCGGGACAGGGAGTACTCTGGAAACACCATATATTTT.

V is TRBV14 and J is TRBJ2-3; TRBD1 is a possible D gene (6 bases). Trimming took 1 base from V and 0 from J, leaving 11 bases between them. The germline gives CDR1 SGHDN, CDR2 FVKESK. There are 16 residues in the CDR3. CDR3 sequence (DNA): TGTGCCAGCAGCCAAGTTTGGACAGCTAGCACAGATACGCAGTATTTT. Protein product: CASSQVWTASTDTQYF.

This clone was counted once. The rearrangement joins TRBV27 to TRBJ2-5; 7 nucleotides match TRBD2. The J call may be wrong; the DNA end is better matched by TRBJ2-7. This CDR3 is built from 14 residues. Germline CDR1 reads MNHEY; CDR2 reads SMNVEV (reference sequence). DNA of the CDR3: TGTGCCAGCAGTTTAGGCGGGAGTTCCTACGAGCAGTACTTC. It is translated as CASSLGGSSYEQYF.

The rearrangement links TRBV7-2 to TRBJ2-7, with 9 bases that match TRBD2. This CDR3 region has 17 residues. Unmatched junction bases numbered 6, after V lost 0 bases and J lost 0 bases. The germline CDR1 and CDR2 sequences are SGHTA and FQGNSA. CDR3 sequence: CASSLALAGRSSYEQYF. Written as DNA, the CDR3 is TGTGCCAGCAGCTTAGCGCTAGCGGGAAGGAGCTCCTACGAGCAGTACTTC.